The clone carrying this T cell receptor beta chain turned up a few times. Its antigen remains unidentified. Trimming stripped 3 bases from V and 6 bases from J, with 10 bases between. The CDR3 has 13 residues. Germline values: CDR1 SGHRS, CDR2 YFSETQ. Next came a second PCR, run for about 7 to 11 cycles, which used a sample-barcoded 5' primer along with a J-beta primer mix. TCRdb redid the calling of the 5' RACE reads with MiXCR, one entry per CDR3 protein. This table has 500,000 to 650,000 distinct CDR3 sequences, about 25% appearing once. The data belong to a study of blood T cells in healthy people across ages. General study findings and limits: Across the age range, TCR beta diversity per million T cells fell in a roughly linear way.

These data are also associated with another study on T cells of mothers and their children. That study adds: Samples were provided by three healthy Caucasian mothers and their six children.

This receptor was obtained from a boy aged 2-9 years in good health. The chain uses TRBV5-1 and TRBJ2-1; D not certain. The source material was blood. CDR3 in DNA: TGCGCCAGCAGCTCCGAGCTAGGCAATGAGCAGTTCTTC. Its protein product is CASSSELGNEQFF. The full variable domain, with the rest looked up from reference TRBV5-1 and TRBJ2-1, is KAGVTQTPRYLIKTRGQQVTLSCSPISGHRSVSWYQQTPGQGLQFLFEYFSETQRNKGNFPGRFSGRQFSNSRSEMNVSTLELGDSALYLCASSSELGNEQFFGPGTRLTVL.